This TCR beta chain was profiled in a study of T cells in Graves' hyperthyroidism and ophthalmopathy. Researchers amplified the TCR beta CDR3 regions from RNA transcripts. The HTBI primer set served for first-round RT-PCR of the TCR CDR3. Each CDR3 protein gets one entry after TCRdb re-called the multiplex PCR reads with MiXCR. The sample includes around 300,000 distinct CDR3 sequences, roughly 15% of them seen just once. V trimming: 4 bases; J trimming: 3 bases; junction bases outside the gene matches: 5. This CDR3 is built from 14 residues. The germline V gene encodes CDR1 SGHKS and CDR2 YYEKEE (reference sequence). Recently diagnosed hyperthyroidism of less than 2 months' duration affected patients aged 18 to 65.

The TCR sequence derives from a woman between 45 and 60 years old with Graves' hyperthyroidism that later progressed to Graves' ophthalmopathy. The chain links TRBV5-5 to TRBJ2-7; 9 bases fit TRBD1. Sample: blood. The CDR3 nucleotides are TGTGCCAGCAGCCCCGGGGACAGGGACTACGAGCAGTACTTC. Amino acids: CASSPGDRDYEQYF.